This record looks at one TCR beta chain sequence and its context. CDR3 length equals 13 residues. Germline loops: CDR1 SGHRS, CDR2 YFSETQ. Trimming left V 4 bases short and J 6 bases short, with 14 bases between. The sample belongs to a study of identical twins. Template switching supplied a universal primer site; unique molecular identifiers were carried on the cDNA. MiXCR was run by TCRdb on the 5' RACE reads, yielding one entry per CDR3 protein. The table records some 260,000 distinct CDR3 sequences, 11% to 15% of them present only once. The rearrangement links TRBV5-1 to TRBJ2-7, with no clear D. Source material: memory (CD45RO+) T cells sorted from blood. The sequence came from a young woman in good health. In DNA, the CDR3 is TGCGCCAGCAGCCTCGACCATTTCGGCGAGCAGTACTTC. Residues: CASSLDHFGEQYF.